The rows below give T cell receptor beta chains drawn from one sample of a study of blood T cell repertoires in COVID-19. Using immunoSEQ multiplex PCR, the repertoire was profiled, and TCRdb retains in-frame clones only, with some absent. The sample includes around 300,000 clones, 86% of them seen just once. Input material: peripheral blood. These receptors were collected from a woman aged 25 to 45 with active or convalescent COVID-19. Each CDR3 is given with its conserved first and last residue. Fields, in order: clone size, J gene, D gene, V gene, CDR3 protein, CDR3 DNA. The D gene is left open where the match is weak. For some rows the clone size is stated as once, few or many, or as a class when expanded; others skip it.

.	TRBJ1-2	.	TRBV6-6	CASLRGQSLGGYTF	TGTGCCAGCCTGAGAGGACAGTCTCTGGGGGGCTACACCTTC
.	TRBJ2-7	TRBD1	TRBV7-2	CASSLVDFGTGGYEQYF	TGTGCCAGCAGCTTAGTTGATTTTGGGACAGGGGGCTACGAGCAGTACTTC
.	TRBJ2-3	.	TRBV7-2	CASSLDSAGDTQYF	TGTGCCAGCAGCTTAGATTCTGCCGGAGATACGCAGTATTTT
.	TRBJ2-7	TRBD2	TRBV9	CASSVGAGGSYEQYF	TGTGCCAGCAGCGTCGGAGCGGGGGGTTCCTACGAGCAGTACTTC
.	TRBJ1-5	.	TRBV3-1/TRBV3-2	CASSPTLYSNQPQHF	TGTGCCAGCAGTCCGACACTTTATAGCAATCAGCCCCAGCATTTT
.	TRBJ1-2	TRBD1	TRBV18	CASSRQGDYGYTF	TGTGCCAGCTCCCGACAGGGGGACTATGGCTACACCTTC
.	TRBJ1-1	TRBD1	TRBV30	CAWSLGTGGTEAFF	TGTGCCTGGAGTCTCGGGACAGGAGGGACTGAAGCTTTCTTT
.	TRBJ1-2	.	TRBV7-9	CASSSTGAEDGYTF	TGTGCCAGCTCTTCAACGGGAGCGGAGGATGGCTACACCTTC
.	TRBJ1-5	TRBD1	TRBV27	CASSLRQGGNQPQHF	TGTGCCAGCAGTCTAAGACAGGGAGGTAATCAGCCCCAGCATTTT
.	TRBJ2-5	.	TRBV7-2	CASSFQGQETQYF	TGTGCCAGCAGCTTCCAGGGTCAAGAGACCCAGTACTTC
.	TRBJ2-2	.	TRBV3-1/TRBV3-2	CASSNINTGELFF	TGTGCCAGCAGCAATATCAACACCGGGGAGCTGTTTTTT
.	TRBJ1-1	TRBD1	TRBV6-1	CASSEFRDSRINTEAFF	TGTGCCAGCAGTGAATTCAGGGACAGCCGTATAAACACTGAAGCTTTCTTT
.	TRBJ2-3	TRBD1	TRBV7-2	CASSSNRGTDTQYF	TGTGCCAGCAGCTCCAACAGGGGGACAGATACGCAGTATTTT
.	TRBJ2-7	TRBD1	TRBV7-3	CASSLQGAYEQYF	TGTGCCAGCAGCTTGCAGGGGGCCTACGAGCAGTACTTC
few	TRBJ1-1	.	TRBV5-1	CASSLDGSMNTEAFF	TGCGCCAGCAGCTTGGACGGTTCTATGAACACTGAAGCTTTCTTT
once	TRBJ2-1	TRBD1	TRBV28	CASSTRGQGKFF	TGTGCCAGCAGCACCCGAGGACAGGGGAAGTTCTTC
.	TRBJ2-3	TRBD2	TRBV3-1/TRBV3-2	CASSQGGGGRTDTQYF	TGTGCCAGCAGCCAAGGGGGCGGGGGGCGTACAGATACGCAGTATTTT
.	TRBJ1-1	TRBD1	TRBV7-6	CASSQRQGSEAFF	TGTGCCAGCAGCCAACGACAGGGCTCTGAAGCTTTCTTT
few	TRBJ2-3	TRBD2	TRBV10-1	CASSDGAAGDTDTQYF	TGCGCCAGCAGTGATGGGGCCGCGGGGGACACAGATACGCAGTATTTT
.	TRBJ2-1	TRBD1	TRBV29-1	CSVEQGAPYNEQFF	TGCAGCGTTGAACAGGGGGCGCCGTACAATGAGCAGTTCTTC